This entry features one T cell receptor beta chain sequence. Its target is not known. This entry is derived from a study of T cells in Graves' hyperthyroidism and ophthalmopathy. The study, taken as a whole, reports: Expanded thyroid clonotypes (above 0.001) were mostly also found in blood.

RNA transcripts provided the source from which TCR beta CDR3 regions were amplified. The primer set for the first-round RT-PCR of the TCR CDR3 was HTBI. TCRdb called the multiplex PCR reads again in MiXCR, with one record for every CDR3 protein. The sample lists 400,000 to 550,000 distinct CDR3 sequences; approximately 25% were seen once. The germline V and J ends were trimmed by 6 bases and 3 bases, with 15 bases remaining between them. From germline, CDR1 is SNHLY and CDR2 FYNNEI. This CDR3 is built from 15 residues. Input material: blood. The chain couples TRBV2 to TRBJ1-5; maybe TRBD1 (6 bases). The sequence came from a woman aged 25-40 years with Graves' ophthalmopathy. The CDR3 reads CASSGGAAFNQPQHF. The CDR3 DNA follows: TGTGCCAGCAGCGGGGGGGCAGCCTTCAATCAGCCCCAGCATTTT.